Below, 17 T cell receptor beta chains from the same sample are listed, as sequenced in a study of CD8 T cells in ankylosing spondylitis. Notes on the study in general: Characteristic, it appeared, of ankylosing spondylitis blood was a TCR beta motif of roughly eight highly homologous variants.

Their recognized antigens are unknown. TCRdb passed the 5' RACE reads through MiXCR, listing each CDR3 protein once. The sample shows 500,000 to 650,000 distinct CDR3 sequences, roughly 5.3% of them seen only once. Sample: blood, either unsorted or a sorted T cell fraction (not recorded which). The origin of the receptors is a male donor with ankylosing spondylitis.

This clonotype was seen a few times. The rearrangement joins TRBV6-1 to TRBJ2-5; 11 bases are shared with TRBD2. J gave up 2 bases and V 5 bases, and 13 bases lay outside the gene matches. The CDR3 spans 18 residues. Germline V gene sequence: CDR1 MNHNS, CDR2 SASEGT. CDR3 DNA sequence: TGTGCCAGCAGTACAGGTCGATTAGCGGGGGGGACTCAAGAGACCCAGTACTTC. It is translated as CASSTGRLAGGTQETQYF.

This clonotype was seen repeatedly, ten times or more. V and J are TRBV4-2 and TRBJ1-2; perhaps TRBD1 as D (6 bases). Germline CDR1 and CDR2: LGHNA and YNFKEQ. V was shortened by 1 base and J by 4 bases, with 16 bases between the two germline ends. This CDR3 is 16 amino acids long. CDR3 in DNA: TGTGCCAGCAGCCAAGGGCCGGCAGGGGATATCTATGGCTACACCTTC. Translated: CASSQGPAGDIYGYTF.

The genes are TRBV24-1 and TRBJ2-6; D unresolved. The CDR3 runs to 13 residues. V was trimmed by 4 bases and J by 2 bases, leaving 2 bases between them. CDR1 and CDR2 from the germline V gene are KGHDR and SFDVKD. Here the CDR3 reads CATSDPGANVLTF. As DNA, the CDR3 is TGTGCCACCAGTGACCCTGGGGCCAACGTCCTGACTTTC.

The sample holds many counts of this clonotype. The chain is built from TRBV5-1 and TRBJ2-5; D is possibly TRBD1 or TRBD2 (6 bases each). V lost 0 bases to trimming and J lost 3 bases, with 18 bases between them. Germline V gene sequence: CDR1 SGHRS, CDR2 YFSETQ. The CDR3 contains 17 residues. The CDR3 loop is CASSLARGGPSKETQYF. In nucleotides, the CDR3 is TGCGCCAGCAGCTTGGCCAGGGGAGGACCTTCCAAAGAGACCCAGTACTTC.

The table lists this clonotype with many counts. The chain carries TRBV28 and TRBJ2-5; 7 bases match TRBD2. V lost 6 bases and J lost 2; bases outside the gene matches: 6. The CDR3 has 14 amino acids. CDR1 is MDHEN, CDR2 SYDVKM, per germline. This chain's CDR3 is CASSPKREQETQYF. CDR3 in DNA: TGTGCCAGCAGCCCAAAGCGGGAACAAGAGACCCAGTACTTC.

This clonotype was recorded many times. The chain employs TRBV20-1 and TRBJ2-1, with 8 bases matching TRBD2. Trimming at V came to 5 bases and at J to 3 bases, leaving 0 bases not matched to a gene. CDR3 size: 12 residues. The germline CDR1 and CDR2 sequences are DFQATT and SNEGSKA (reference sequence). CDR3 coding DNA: TGCAGTGCTGGGACTAGCTACAATGAGCAGTTCTTC. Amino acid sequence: CSAGTSYNEQFF.

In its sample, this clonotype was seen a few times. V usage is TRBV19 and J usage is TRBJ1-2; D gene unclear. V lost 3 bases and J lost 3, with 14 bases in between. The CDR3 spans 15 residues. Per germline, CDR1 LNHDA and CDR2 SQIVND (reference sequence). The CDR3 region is CASSIRRPVDYGYTF. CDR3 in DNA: TGTGCCAGTAGTATTCGTCGGCCGGTCGACTATGGCTACACCTTC. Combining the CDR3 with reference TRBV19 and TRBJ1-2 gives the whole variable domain DGGITQSPKYLFRKEGQNVTLSCEQNLNHDAMYWYRQDPGQGLRLIYYSQIVNDFQKGDIAEGYSVSREKKESFPLTVTSAQKNPTAFYLCASSIRRPVDYGYTFGSGTRLTVV.

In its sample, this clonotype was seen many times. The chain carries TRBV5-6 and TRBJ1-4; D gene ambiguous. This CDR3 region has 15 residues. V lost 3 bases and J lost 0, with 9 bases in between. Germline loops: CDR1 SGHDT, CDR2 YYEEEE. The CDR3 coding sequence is TGTGCCAGCAGCTCCCCGGGTGCAACTAATGAAAAACTGTTTTTT. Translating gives CASSSPGATNEKLFF.

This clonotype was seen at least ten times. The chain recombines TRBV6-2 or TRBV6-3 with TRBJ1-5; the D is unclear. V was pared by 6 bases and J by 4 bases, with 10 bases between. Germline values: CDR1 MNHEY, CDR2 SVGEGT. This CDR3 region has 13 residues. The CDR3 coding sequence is TGTGCCAGCAGATCGGACGGGAATCAGCCCCAGCATTTT. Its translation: CASRSDGNQPQHF.

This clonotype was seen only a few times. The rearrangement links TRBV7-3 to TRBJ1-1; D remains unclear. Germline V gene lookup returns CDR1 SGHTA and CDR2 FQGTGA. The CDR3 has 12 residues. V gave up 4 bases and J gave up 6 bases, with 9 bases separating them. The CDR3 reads CASSSSRAEAFF. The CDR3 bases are TGTGCCAGCAGCTCGTCTAGAGCTGAAGCTTTCTTT.

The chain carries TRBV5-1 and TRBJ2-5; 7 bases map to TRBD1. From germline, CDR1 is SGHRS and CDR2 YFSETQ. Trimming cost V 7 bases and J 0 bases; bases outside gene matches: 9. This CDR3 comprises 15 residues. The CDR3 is CASALARGYQETQYF. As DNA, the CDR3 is TGCGCCAGCGCTCTAGCCAGGGGGTACCAAGAGACCCAGTACTTC.

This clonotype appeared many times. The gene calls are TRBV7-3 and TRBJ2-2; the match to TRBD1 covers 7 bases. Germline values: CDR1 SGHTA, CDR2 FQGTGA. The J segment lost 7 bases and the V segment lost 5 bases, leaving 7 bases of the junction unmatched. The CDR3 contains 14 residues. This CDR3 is CASSLQQGIGELFF. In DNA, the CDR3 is TGTGCCAGCAGCCTTCAACAGGGGATCGGGGAGCTGTTTTTT.

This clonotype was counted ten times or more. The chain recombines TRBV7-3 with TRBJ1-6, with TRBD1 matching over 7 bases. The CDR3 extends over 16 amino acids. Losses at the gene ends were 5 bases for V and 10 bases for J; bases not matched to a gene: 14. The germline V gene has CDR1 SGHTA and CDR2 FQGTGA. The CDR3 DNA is TGTGCCAGCAGCCCAACAATTGCCAGGGGGAGGTCACCCCTCCACTTT. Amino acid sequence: CASSPTIARGRSPLHF.

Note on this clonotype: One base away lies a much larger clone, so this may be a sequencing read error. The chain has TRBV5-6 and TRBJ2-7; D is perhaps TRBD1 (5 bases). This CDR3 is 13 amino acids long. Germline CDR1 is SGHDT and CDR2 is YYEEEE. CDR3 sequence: CTSSLDQGYEQYF. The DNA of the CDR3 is TGTACCAGCAGCTTGGACCAGGGCTACGAGCAGTACTTC.

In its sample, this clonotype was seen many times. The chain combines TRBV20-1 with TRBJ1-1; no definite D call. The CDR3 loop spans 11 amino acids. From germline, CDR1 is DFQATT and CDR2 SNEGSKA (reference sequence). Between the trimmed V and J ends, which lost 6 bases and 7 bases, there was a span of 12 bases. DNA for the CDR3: TGCAGTGCCCCACCCTGGGGTGAAGCTTTCTTT. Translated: CSAPPWGEAFF.

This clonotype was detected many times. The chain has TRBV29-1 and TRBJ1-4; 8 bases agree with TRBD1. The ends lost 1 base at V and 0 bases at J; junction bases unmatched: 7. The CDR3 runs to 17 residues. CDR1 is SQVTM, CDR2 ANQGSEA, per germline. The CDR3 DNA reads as TGCAGCGTTGAAGGGGTCAGGGGGCAAGCAACTAATGAAAAACTGTTTTTT. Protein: CSVEGVRGQATNEKLFF.

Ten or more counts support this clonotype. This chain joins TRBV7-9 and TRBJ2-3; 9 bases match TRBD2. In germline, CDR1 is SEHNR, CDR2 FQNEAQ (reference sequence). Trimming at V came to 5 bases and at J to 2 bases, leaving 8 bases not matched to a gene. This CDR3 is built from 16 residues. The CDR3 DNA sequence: TGTGCCAGCAGCAACAGACTAGCGGAAAACACAGATACGCAGTATTTT. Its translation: CASSNRLAENTDTQYF.